The source of this T cell receptor (beta chain) is a study of identical twins. General study findings and limits: Twins shared beta out-of-frame sequences in excess, but this excess was weaker. The authors drew conclusions from cross-sectional statistical analysis rather than following the same donors. Shared out-of-frame alpha sequences (those common to twins) showed excess low generation probability. For cord blood, abundant beta clonotypes had fewer insertions, unlike memory repertoires, which showed none.

TCRdb re-called the 5' RACE reads through MiXCR, storing one row per CDR3 protein. The sample consists of fewer than 250,000 distinct CDR3 sequences, around 8.1% of them appearing once. On this clonotype: What it recognizes is unknown. This may be a read error, as it is one base from a much larger clone.

The ends lost 3 bases at V and 2 bases at J; junction bases unmatched: 6. The CDR3 covers 16 residues. The germline CDR1 and CDR2 sequences are SGHTA and FQGNSA. This sample also appeared in a second study, on yellow fever vaccine responses in identical twins.

The chain employs TRBV7-2 and TRBJ2-1, with 8 nucleotides matching TRBD1. Sequences were obtained from memory (CD45RO+) T cells sorted from blood. The source is a young woman in good health. The CDR3 nucleotides are TGTGCCAGCAGCTTTCGGCAGGGGGCTGCCTACAATGAGCAGTTCTTC. It encodes CASSFRQGAAYNEQFF.